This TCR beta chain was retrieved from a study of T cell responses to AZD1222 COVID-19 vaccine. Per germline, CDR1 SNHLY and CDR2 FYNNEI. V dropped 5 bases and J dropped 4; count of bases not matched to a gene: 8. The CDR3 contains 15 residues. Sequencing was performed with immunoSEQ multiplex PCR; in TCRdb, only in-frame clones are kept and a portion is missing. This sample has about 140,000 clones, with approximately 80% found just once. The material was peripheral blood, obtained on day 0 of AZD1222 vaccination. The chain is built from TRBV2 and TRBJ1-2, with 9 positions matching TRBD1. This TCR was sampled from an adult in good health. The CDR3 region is CASSPAPGQGYGYTF. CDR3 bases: TGTGCCAGCAGTCCAGCCCCGGGACAGGGCTATGGCTACACCTTC.